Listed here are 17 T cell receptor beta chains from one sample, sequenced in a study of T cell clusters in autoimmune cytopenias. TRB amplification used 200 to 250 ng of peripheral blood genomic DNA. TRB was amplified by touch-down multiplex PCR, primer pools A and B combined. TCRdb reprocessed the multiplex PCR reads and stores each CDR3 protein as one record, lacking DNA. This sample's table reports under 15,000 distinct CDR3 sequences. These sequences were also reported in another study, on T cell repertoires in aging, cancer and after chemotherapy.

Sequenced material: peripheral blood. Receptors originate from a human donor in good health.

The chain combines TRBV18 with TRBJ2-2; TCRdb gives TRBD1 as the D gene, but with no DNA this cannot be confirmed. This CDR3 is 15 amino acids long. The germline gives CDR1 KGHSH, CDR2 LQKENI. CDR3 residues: CASSTGRTNTGELFF.

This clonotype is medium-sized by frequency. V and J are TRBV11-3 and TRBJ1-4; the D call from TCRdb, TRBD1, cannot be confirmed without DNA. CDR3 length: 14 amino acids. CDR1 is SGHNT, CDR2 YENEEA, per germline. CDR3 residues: CASSLARSNEKLFF.

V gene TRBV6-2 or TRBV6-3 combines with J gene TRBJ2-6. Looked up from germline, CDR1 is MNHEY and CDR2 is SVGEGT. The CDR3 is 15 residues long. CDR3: CASSLASSGANVLTF.

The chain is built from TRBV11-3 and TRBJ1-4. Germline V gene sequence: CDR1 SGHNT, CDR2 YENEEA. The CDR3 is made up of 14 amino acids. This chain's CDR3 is CASSLWGRGEKLFF.

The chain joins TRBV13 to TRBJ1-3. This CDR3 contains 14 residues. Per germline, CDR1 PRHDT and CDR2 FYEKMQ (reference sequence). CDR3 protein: CASSLVSVGNTIYF.

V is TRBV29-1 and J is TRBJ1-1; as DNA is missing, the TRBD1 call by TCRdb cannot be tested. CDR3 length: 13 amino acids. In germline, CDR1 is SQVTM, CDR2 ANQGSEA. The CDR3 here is CSVRNRQNTEAFF.

This CDR3 is CASSLNRAGANVLTF. The gene calls are TRBV27 and TRBJ2-6; TCRdb's D call, TRBD1, is unchecked because there is no DNA. This CDR3 contains 15 residues. The germline V gene encodes CDR1 MNHEY and CDR2 SMNVEV (reference sequence).

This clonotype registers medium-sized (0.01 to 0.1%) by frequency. The CDR3 protein is CSVEDSAVTVLTEAFF. This chain uses TRBV29-1 with TRBJ1-1; TCRdb's D gene call, TRBD1, goes unchecked for lack of DNA. The CDR3 has 16 amino acids. The germline CDR1 and CDR2 sequences are SQVTM and ANQGSEA. Using reference TRBV29-1 and TRBJ1-1 for the parts outside the CDR3, the full variable domain is SAVISQKPSRDICQRGTSLTIQCQVDSQVTMMFWYRQQPGQSLTLIATANQGSEATYESGFVIDKFPISRPNLTFSTLTVSNMSPEDSSIYLCSVEDSAVTVLTEAFFGQGTRLTVV.

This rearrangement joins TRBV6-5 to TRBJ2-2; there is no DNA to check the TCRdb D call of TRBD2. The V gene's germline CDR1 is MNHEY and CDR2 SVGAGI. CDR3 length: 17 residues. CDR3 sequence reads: CASTEAGTSGGGGELFF.

The CDR3 spells CASSHRVGGTGELFF. The V call is TRBV6-5, the J call TRBJ2-2. The CDR3 sequence is 15 residues long. Germline V CDR1 and CDR2: MNHEY, SVGAGI.

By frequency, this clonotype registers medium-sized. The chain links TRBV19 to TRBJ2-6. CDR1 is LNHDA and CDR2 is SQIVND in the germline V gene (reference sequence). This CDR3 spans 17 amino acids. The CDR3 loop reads CASSVGVHQSGANVLTF.

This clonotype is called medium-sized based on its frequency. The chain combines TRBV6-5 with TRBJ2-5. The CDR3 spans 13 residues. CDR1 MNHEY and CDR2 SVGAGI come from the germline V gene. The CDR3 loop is CASSYRFQETQYF.

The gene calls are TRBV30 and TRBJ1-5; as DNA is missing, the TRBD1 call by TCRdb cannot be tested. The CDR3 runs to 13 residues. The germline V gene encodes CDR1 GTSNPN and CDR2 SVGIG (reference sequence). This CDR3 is CAWSTGRDQPQHF. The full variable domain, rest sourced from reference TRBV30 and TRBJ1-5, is SQTIHQWPATLVQPVGSPLSLECTVEGTSNPNLYWYRQAAGRGLQLLFYSVGIGQISSEVPQNLSASRPQDRQFILSSKKLLLSDSGFYLCAWSTGRDQPQHFGDGTRLSIL.

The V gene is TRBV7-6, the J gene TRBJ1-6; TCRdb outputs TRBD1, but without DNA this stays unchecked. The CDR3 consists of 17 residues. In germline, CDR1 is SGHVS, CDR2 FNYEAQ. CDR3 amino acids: CASSSLGGSGFDSPLHF.

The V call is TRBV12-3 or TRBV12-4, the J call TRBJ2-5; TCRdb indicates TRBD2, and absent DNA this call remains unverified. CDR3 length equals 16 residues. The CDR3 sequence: CASSPRTSGGDETQYF.

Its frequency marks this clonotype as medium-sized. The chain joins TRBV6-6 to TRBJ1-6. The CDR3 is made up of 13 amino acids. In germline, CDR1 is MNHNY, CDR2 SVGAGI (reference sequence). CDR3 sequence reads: CASRGMLGSPLHF.

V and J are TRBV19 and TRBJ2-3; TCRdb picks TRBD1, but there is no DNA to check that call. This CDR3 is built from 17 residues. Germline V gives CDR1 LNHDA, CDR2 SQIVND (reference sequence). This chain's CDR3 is CASSPLWGGAGTDTQYF.